The 19 T cell receptor beta chains below come from one sample, sequenced in a study of cytomegalovirus exposure and HLA in healthy donors. The primer mix had 60 Vbeta and 13 Jbeta primers. Sequenced by immunoSEQ multiplex PCR; TCRdb stores in-frame clones only, minus some. Altogether 140,000 or so clones are present, around a tenth being singletons, with the ten largest covering 1.5% to 2%. Sequenced: PBMCs. The receptor source for this set is a male donor in good health and CMV-seronegative.

V is TRBV5-1 and J is TRBJ1-4, with TRBD1 identical over 7 bases. The CDR3 consists of 16 residues. The germline V gene has CDR1 SGHRS and CDR2 YFSETQ. Trimming removed 0 bases from V and 0 bases from J; junction bases left unmatched: 2. The CDR3 bases are TGCGCCAGCAGCTTGGGAACAGGGGCAACTAATGAAAAACTGTTTTTT. Translation: CASSLGTGATNEKLFF. Full variable domain (missing parts from reference TRBV5-1 and TRBJ1-4): KAGVTQTPRYLIKTRGQQVTLSCSPISGHRSVSWYQQTPGQGLQFLFEYFSETQRNKGNFPGRFSGRQFSNSRSEMNVSTLELGDSALYLCASSLGTGATNEKLFFGSGTQLSVL.

J is TRBJ2-3 and V is TRBV5-4; a possible D gene is TRBD1 (6 bases). The germline V gene has CDR1 SGHNT and CDR2 YYREEE (reference sequence). Trimming removed 0 bases from V and 5 bases from J, with 13 bases in between. The CDR3 runs 15 residues. The CDR3 DNA is TGTGCCAGCAGCTTGGACATGGGGGACAAAGATACGCAGTATTTT. Translating it yields CASSLDMGDKDTQYF.

This clone was seen a few times. J is TRBJ1-5 and V is TRBV7-6; TRBD1 is a possible D gene (5 bases). Germline CDR1 and CDR2: SGHVS and FNYEAQ. V was shortened by 4 bases and J by 5 bases, with 12 bases between the two germline ends. The CDR3 contains 14 residues. CDR3 protein: CASSSDIADQPQHF. Written as DNA, the CDR3 is TGTGCCAGCAGCTCGGACATAGCGGATCAGCCCCAGCATTTT.

This chain links TRBV7-9 with TRBJ2-5; weak D call: TRBD2 (6 bases). CDR1 and CDR2 from the germline V gene are SEHNR and FQNEAQ (reference sequence). The CDR3 length is 17 residues. Trimming shortened V by 4 bases and J by 1 base, and 19 bases separated the two germline ends. This CDR3 reads CASSSGGGAGSQETQYF. In DNA form, the CDR3 reads TGTGCCAGCAGCTCCGGGGGTGGGGCCGGCTCCCAAGAGACCCAGTACTTC.

The chain links TRBV5-1 to TRBJ1-2, with a tentative D call TRBD1 (5 bases). CDR1 is SGHRS and CDR2 is YFSETQ in the germline V gene. The ends were cut back, 6 bases at V and 5 bases at J, with 14 bases in the middle. This CDR3 contains 13 residues. CDR3 protein: CASTTDGTYGYTF. In DNA form, the CDR3 reads TGCGCCAGCACAACGGACGGGACTTATGGCTACACCTTC.

This clone has more than one count but fewer than ten. The chain uses TRBV5-1 and TRBJ2-3, with 9 bases that match TRBD2. With 4 bases clipped from V and 0 bases from J, the junction kept 15 bases outside the gene matches. The germline CDR1 and CDR2 sequences are SGHRS and YFSETQ. The CDR3 runs 19 residues. CDR3 in DNA: TGCGCCAGCAGCAGACGTAATAGCGGGGGCTCCTCTAGCACAGATACGCAGTATTTT. Translation: CASSRRNSGGSSSTDTQYF.

The rearrangement joins TRBV6-5 to TRBJ1-3, with a tentative D call TRBD1 (5 bases). V dropped 11 bases and J dropped 3 bases, with 20 bases sitting between them. The germline CDR1 and CDR2 sequences are MNHEY and SVGAGI. There are 15 residues in the CDR3. The CDR3 spells CASYSREGFGNTIYF. The CDR3 nucleotides are TGTGCCTCCTACTCCAGGGAAGGTTTTGGAAACACCATATATTTT.

The chain employs TRBV6-5 and TRBJ2-5; 10 positions agree with TRBD1. Germline V gene lookup returns CDR1 MNHEY and CDR2 SVGAGI. V shed 5 bases, J shed 5 bases, and the junction held 5 bases outside the gene matches. The CDR3 length is 14 residues. CDR3 nucleotide sequence: TGTGCCAGCAGTACAGGGACAGGGGCCGAGACCCAGTACTTC. Translated: CASSTGTGAETQYF.

J is TRBJ1-2 and V is TRBV2; D may be TRBD1 (6 bases). CDR3 length: 15 amino acids. Germline V lookup: CDR1 SNHLY, CDR2 FYNNEI. V was clipped by 5 bases and J by 5 bases, with 18 bases between them. The CDR3 loop reads CASSLETGGSYGYTF. Written as DNA, the CDR3 is TGTGCCAGCAGTTTGGAGACAGGCGGGTCGTATGGCTACACCTTC.

The table lists this clone with a few counts. The gene calls are TRBV14 and TRBJ1-5; D not resolved. The germline V gene encodes CDR1 SGHDN and CDR2 FVKESK. V was cut by 0 bases and J by 5 bases, with 5 bases left in between. The CDR3 runs 13 residues. The CDR3 DNA follows: TGTGCCAGCAGCCAAGATCAGTATCAGCCCCAGCATTTT. Its translation is CASSQDQYQPQHF.

The chain links TRBV5-8 to TRBJ1-4; 7 nucleotides align to TRBD1. Germline trimming cut 4 bases from V and 8 bases from J; bases unmatched to any gene: 14. CDR3 length: 16 amino acids. Per germline, CDR1 SGHTS and CDR2 YDEGEE. CDR3 in amino acids: CASSVRTGVGVEKLFF. CDR3 DNA sequence: TGTGCCAGCAGCGTGCGTACAGGGGTAGGAGTAGAAAAACTGTTTTTT.

CDR3 protein: CASSSAGTLNEQYF. The CDR3 DNA follows: TGTGCCAGCAGCTCGGCCGGGACACTCAACGAGCAGTACTTC. The chain links TRBV7-8 to TRBJ2-7, with D possibly being TRBD1 (6 bases). Trimming stripped 4 bases from V and 5 bases from J, with 15 bases between. The CDR3 runs 14 residues. CDR1 SGHVS and CDR2 FQNEAQ come from the germline V gene.

A few counts support this clone. V and J are TRBV6-5 and TRBJ1-5; D not certain. Trimming pared 2 bases from V and 6 bases from J, leaving 11 bases between. Germline V CDR1 and CDR2: MNHEY, SVGAGI. This CDR3 has 14 amino acids. For the CDR3, the DNA is TGTGCCAGCAGTTACAGGGAGGGAGGTCAGCCCCAGCATTTT. Its translation is CASSYREGGQPQHF.

In this sample, this clone turned up a few times. The rearrangement uses TRBV5-1 and TRBJ2-1, with 7 bases matching TRBD2. Losses at the gene ends were 6 bases for V and 5 bases for J; bases not matched to a gene: 5. Germline V gene data show CDR1 as SGHRS and CDR2 as YFSETQ. The CDR3 runs 13 residues. The CDR3: CASTLAVDNEQFF. The CDR3 coding sequence is TGCGCCAGCACGCTAGCGGTAGACAATGAGCAGTTCTTC.

This clone was counted a few times. V usage is TRBV5-6 and J usage is TRBJ1-1; TRBD1 is a possible D gene (5 bases). V was shortened by 0 bases and J by 2 bases, with 11 bases between the two germline ends. CDR1 SGHDT and CDR2 YYEEEE come from the germline V gene. This CDR3 contains 15 residues. DNA for the CDR3: TGTGCCAGCAGCTTGGCTACAGGACCCAACACTGAAGCTTTCTTT. Its protein is CASSLATGPNTEAFF.

This clone turned up a few times. The V gene is TRBV7-9, the J gene TRBJ2-3, with D tentatively TRBD2 (7 bases). The CDR3 extends over 15 amino acids. The germline V gene has CDR1 SEHNR and CDR2 FQNEAQ (reference sequence). V was trimmed by 4 bases and J by 8 bases, leaving 19 bases between them. CDR3 nucleotides: TGTGCCAGCAGCTCAAACAGGGAGGGGCGAGCTACGCAGTATTTT. Protein: CASSSNREGRATQYF.

This clone was seen a handful of times. This rearrangement joins TRBV5-6 to TRBJ2-7; weak D call: TRBD1 (6 bases). The CDR3 has 13 amino acids. Germline V gene sequence: CDR1 SGHDT, CDR2 YYEEEE. V was cut by 2 bases and J by 2 bases, with 8 bases left in between. CDR3 loop: CASSLGGTYEQYF. For the CDR3, the DNA is TGTGCCAGCAGCTTAGGGGGTACCTACGAGCAGTACTTC.

The gene calls are TRBV18 and TRBJ1-2, with D unresolved. The CDR3 is 15 residues long. The germline V gene has CDR1 KGHSH and CDR2 LQKENI. V lost 5 bases, J lost 3 bases, and 16 bases lay in between. The DNA of the CDR3 is TGTGCCAGCTCATCCGCGGACTGGGTAGACTATGGCTACACCTTC. Translated, it gives CASSSADWVDYGYTF.

The chain employs TRBV11-2 and TRBJ2-1; TRBD1 aligns across 7 bases. The germline V gene has CDR1 SGHAT and CDR2 FQNNGV. Trimming at V came to 5 bases and at J to 5 bases, leaving 12 bases not matched to a gene. The CDR3 covers 16 residues. The CDR3 bases are TGTGCCAGCAGCCGTACCGGGACAGTCGGAAACAATGAGCAGTTCTTC. Translated, it gives CASSRTGTVGNNEQFF.